The 2 T cell receptor beta chains presented below share a single source sample, sequenced in a study of CD8 T cells in ankylosing spondylitis. TCRdb processed the 5' RACE reads anew with MiXCR; each CDR3 protein has one entry. The sample holds under 450,000 distinct CDR3 sequences, more than 20% seen once. The sample consisted of blood, either unsorted or a sorted T cell fraction (not recorded which). The receptors here all came from a male donor with ankylosing spondylitis or in good health (not recorded which).

This clonotype was counted once. This chain uses TRBV5-6 with TRBJ2-2, with TRBD1 matching 9 bases. The CDR3 contains 16 residues. V lost 0 bases to trimming and J lost 7 bases; unmatched junction nucleotides: 7. Per germline, CDR1 SGHDT and CDR2 YYEEEE. CDR3 in DNA: TGTGCCAGCAGCTTGGACAGGGGGCAATTGGGCGGGGAGCTGTTTTTT. Residues: CASSLDRGQLGGELFF.

Notes on this clonotype: An end of the junction does not agree with germline; a read error may underlie this. The V and J genes are TRBV2 and TRBJ2-3, with a tentative D call TRBD1 (5 bases). In germline, CDR1 is SNHLY, CDR2 FYNNEI. The CDR3 sequence is 18 residues long. The CDR3 sequence is CAISFRAGPLFITDTQYF. The CDR3 nucleotides are TGTGCCATCAGTTTCCGGGCAGGGCCCCTATTCATCACAGATACGCAGTATTTT.